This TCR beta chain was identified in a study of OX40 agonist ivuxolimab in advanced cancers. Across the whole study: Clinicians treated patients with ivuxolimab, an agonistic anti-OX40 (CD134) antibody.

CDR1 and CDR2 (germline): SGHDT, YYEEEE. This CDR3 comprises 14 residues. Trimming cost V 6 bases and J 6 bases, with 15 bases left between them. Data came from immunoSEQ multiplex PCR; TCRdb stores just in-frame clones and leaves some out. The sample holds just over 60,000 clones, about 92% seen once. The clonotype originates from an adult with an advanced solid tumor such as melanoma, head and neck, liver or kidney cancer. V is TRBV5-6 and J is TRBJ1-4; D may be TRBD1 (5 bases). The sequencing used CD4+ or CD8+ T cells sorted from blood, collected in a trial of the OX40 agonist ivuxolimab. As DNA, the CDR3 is TGTGCCAGCACTGGGCTCGGGGCGTATGAAAAACTGTTTTTT. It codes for CASTGLGAYEKLFF.